The 21 T cell receptor beta chains listed next were all sequenced from one sample in a study of PD-1 blockade in mismatch repair-deficient tumors. Sequencing used immunoSEQ multiplex PCR; TCRdb keeps in-frame clones, though not all of them. The table has about 14,000 clones, about 88% seen once. Stated time point: 10-day in vitro stimulation with candidate neoantigen peptide 6. Antigen specificity for these receptors is unknown. Sequenced here: cells cultured in vitro, sampled from a patient treated with pembrolizumab. The receptors shown here come from an adult with mismatch repair-deficient cancer.

The rearrangement joins TRBV7-9 to TRBJ2-5; TRBD1 agrees at 7 bases. The CDR3 sequence is 14 residues long. With V trimmed by 1 base and J by 5 bases, 4 bases remained unmatched. Germline-derived CDR1 and CDR2 are SEHNR and FQNEAQ (reference sequence). The CDR3 sequence: CASSLGVRGETQYF. The CDR3, as DNA: TGTGCCAGCAGCTTAGGGGTCAGGGGGGAGACCCAGTACTTC.

This chain links TRBV28 with TRBJ1-1; TRBD1 agrees at 8 bases. The length of the CDR3 is 15 residues. V lost 5 bases to trimming and J lost 3 bases; unmatched junction nucleotides: 8. Germline V gene data show CDR1 as MDHEN and CDR2 as SYDVKM. This chain's CDR3 is CASSGRGDRYTEAFF. DNA for the CDR3: TGTGCCAGCAGTGGCAGGGGGGACAGGTACACTGAAGCTTTCTTT. Supplemented by reference TRBV28 and TRBJ1-1, the full variable domain reads DVKVTQSSRYLVKRTGEKVFLECVQDMDHENMFWYRQDPGLGLRLIYFSYDVKMKEKGDIPEGYSVSREKKERFSLILESASTNQTSMYLCASSGRGDRYTEAFFGQGTRLTVV.

The rearrangement links TRBV5-5 to TRBJ2-5, with 10 nucleotides matching TRBD2. CDR1 is SGHKS and CDR2 is YYEKEE in the germline V gene (reference sequence). CDR3 length: 14 residues. The V gene end was trimmed by 4 bases and the J gene end by 3 bases; junction bases not matched to a gene: 3. The CDR3 loop reads CASSPLAGEETQYF. In DNA form, the CDR3 reads TGTGCCAGCAGCCCCCTAGCGGGGGAAGAGACCCAGTACTTC.

The genes are TRBV2 and TRBJ1-1; 11 bases align to TRBD1. CDR3 length equals 14 residues. Looked up from germline, CDR1 is SNHLY and CDR2 is FYNNEI. The V segment lost 8 bases and the J segment 6 bases; nucleotides outside the gene matches: 8. The DNA of the CDR3 is TGTGCCAGCGGATGGACAGGGGGCTTGGCTGAAGCTTTCTTT. Translation gives CASGWTGGLAEAFF.

The chain combines TRBV28 with TRBJ2-7; 15 nucleotides agree with TRBD2. Germline V gives CDR1 MDHEN, CDR2 SYDVKM. The V gene end was trimmed by 6 bases and the J gene end by 0 bases; junction bases not matched to a gene: 3. The CDR3 spans 16 residues. The CDR3 DNA reads TGTGCCAGCAGCTGGACTAGCGGGAGGGCCTCCTACGAGCAGTACTTC. Translating it yields CASSWTSGRASYEQYF.

The rearrangement uses TRBV9 and TRBJ2-5, with D maybe TRBD2 (6 bases). Germline assignment: CDR1 SGDLS and CDR2 YYNGEE. Trimming cost V 0 bases and J 1 base, with 7 bases left between them. The CDR3 contains 14 residues. The CDR3 region is CASSVEAGQETQYF. The CDR3, as DNA: TGTGCCAGCAGCGTAGAAGCGGGCCAAGAGACCCAGTACTTC.

The chain combines TRBV5-6 with TRBJ2-2, with D perhaps matching TRBD1 (6 bases). Germline V gives CDR1 SGHDT, CDR2 YYEEEE. V was pared by 8 bases and J by 3 bases, with 14 bases between. The CDR3 contains 14 residues. Here the CDR3 DNA reads TGTGCCAGAATGGACAGCGTCGACACCGGGGAGCTGTTTTTT. The encoded protein is CARMDSVDTGELFF. Using reference TRBV5-6 and TRBJ2-2 for the parts outside the CDR3, the full variable domain is DAGVTQSPTHLIKTRGQQVTLRCSPKSGHDTVSWYQQALGQGPQFIFQYYEEEERQRGNFPDRFSGHQFPNYSSELNVNALLLGDSALYLCARMDSVDTGELFFGEGSRLTVL.

The V gene is TRBV4-2, the J gene TRBJ1-4; D not resolved. The CDR3 is made up of 15 amino acids. Germline values: CDR1 LGHNA, CDR2 YNFKEQ. V was trimmed by 1 base and J by 5 bases, leaving 11 bases between them. CDR3 nucleotide sequence: TGTGCCAGCAGCCAAGTCCTGGTGGGGAATGAAAAACTGTTTTTT. It yields the protein CASSQVLVGNEKLFF.

The chain carries TRBV5-4 and TRBJ2-1, with 7 nucleotides matching TRBD2. Germline V gene lookup returns CDR1 SGHNT and CDR2 YYREEE (reference sequence). V lost 6 bases to trimming and J lost 7 bases; unmatched junction nucleotides: 4. CDR3 length: 12 residues. The CDR3 DNA follows: TGTGCCAGCACGCTGGGAGGGAATGAGCAGTTCTTC. It codes for CASTLGGNEQFF.

The J gene is TRBJ1-1, the V gene TRBV10-3, with no clear D. This CDR3 contains 16 residues. Germline CDR1 is ENHRY and CDR2 is SYGVKD. DNA of the CDR3: TGTGCTACCGACGGAACTTCCCTAGAAGGCGCCCATGAAGCTTTCTTT. Protein: CATDGTSLEGAHEAFF.

The CDR3 spells CASSDPGLANDNEQFF. CDR3 sequence (DNA): TGTGCCAGCAGTGACCCGGGACTAGCGAATGACAATGAGCAGTTCTTC. The chain couples TRBV6-4 to TRBJ2-1; 10 bases are a match to TRBD2. Germline assignment: CDR1 MRHNA and CDR2 SNTAGT. CDR3 length: 16 residues. V was pared by 2 bases and J by 5 bases, with 6 bases of the junction left unmatched.

The CDR3 spells CASSRAGGGETQYF. In DNA, the CDR3 is TGTGCCAGCAGCCGAGCGGGGGGGGGAGAGACCCAGTACTTC. This chain connects TRBV7-8 to TRBJ2-5; 10 nucleotides align to TRBD2. Unmatched junction bases numbered 4, after V lost 5 bases and J lost 4 bases. CDR1 and CDR2 from the germline V gene are SGHVS and FQNEAQ. The CDR3 totals 14 residues.

The chain is built from TRBV7-8 and TRBJ2-4; perhaps TRBD1 as D (6 bases). Germline lookup yields CDR1 SGHVS and CDR2 FQNEAQ. This CDR3 is built from 16 residues. The germline V and J ends were trimmed by 5 bases and 0 bases, with 14 bases remaining between them. CDR3 coding DNA: TGTGCCAGCAGCACAGGACAGCGAATAGCCAAAAACATTCAGTACTTC. It translates to CASSTGQRIAKNIQYF.

The chain combines TRBV18 with TRBJ1-1, with D unresolved. Germline V gives CDR1 KGHSH, CDR2 LQKENI. V was trimmed by 3 bases and J by 1 base, leaving 9 bases between them. The CDR3 loop spans 14 amino acids. The chain's CDR3 is CASSPGLGNTEAFF. DNA for the CDR3: TGTGCCAGCTCACCCGGACTCGGGAACACTGAAGCTTTCTTT.

The chain carries TRBV2 and TRBJ2-7, with 8 positions matching TRBD1. Trimming removed 6 bases from V and 7 bases from J; junction bases left unmatched: 2. The CDR3 is made up of 11 amino acids. Germline V gene lookup returns CDR1 SNHLY and CDR2 FYNNEI. For the CDR3, the DNA is TGTGCCAGCAGCACAGGGGGAGAGCAGTACTTC. It codes for CASSTGGEQYF.

V usage is TRBV19 and J usage is TRBJ2-7; 7 bases align to TRBD2. Trimming took 3 bases from V and 2 from J; bases not matched to a gene: 7. The CDR3 runs 15 residues. Germline V CDR1 and CDR2: LNHDA, SQIVND (reference sequence). CDR3 amino acids: CASSMVAGIAYEQYF. The CDR3 region has the DNA TGTGCCAGTAGTATGGTAGCGGGTATAGCCTACGAGCAGTACTTC.

The chain recombines TRBV4-1 with TRBJ1-2; unclear D gene. Germline CDR1 is MGHRA and CDR2 is YSYEKL. V was shortened by 4 bases and J by 7 bases, with 13 bases between the two germline ends. This CDR3 comprises 13 residues. As DNA, the CDR3 is TGCGCCAGCAGCCGTACCACTGGGCCTGGCTACACCTTC. Translated: CASSRTTGPGYTF.

This rearrangement joins TRBV18 to TRBJ1-1; D unclear. This CDR3 has 14 residues. V gave up 8 bases and J gave up 5 bases, with 18 bases separating them. Per germline, CDR1 KGHSH and CDR2 LQKENI. CDR3: CASTWPSGATEAFF. CDR3 bases: TGTGCCAGCACATGGCCGTCGGGTGCGACTGAAGCTTTCTTT.

The chain has TRBV19 and TRBJ2-7; 7 bases align to TRBD2. V was pared by 5 bases and J by 2 bases, with 3 bases of the junction left unmatched. This CDR3 has 13 residues. CDR1 is LNHDA, CDR2 SQIVND, per germline (reference sequence). CDR3 amino acids: CASSASGPYEQYF. DNA of the CDR3: TGTGCCAGTAGTGCTAGCGGCCCCTACGAGCAGTACTTC.

J is TRBJ1-2 and V is TRBV11-1, with D perhaps TRBD1 (6 bases). V gave up 4 bases and J gave up 8 bases, with 20 bases separating them. CDR1 is SGHAT and CDR2 is FQDESV in the germline V gene (reference sequence). This CDR3 has 15 amino acids. The CDR3 is CASSSSYRARGGYTF. DNA of the CDR3: TGTGCCAGCAGCTCTTCCTACAGGGCGAGAGGCGGCTACACCTTC.

V gene TRBV7-2 combines with J gene TRBJ1-2; D is possibly TRBD1 (5 bases). Germline-derived CDR1 and CDR2 are SGHTA and FQGNSA. V dropped 3 bases and J dropped 8 bases, with 10 bases sitting between them. The CDR3 totals 12 residues. The CDR3 nucleotides read TGTGCCAGCAGCTTCCCAGGGCAAGGCTACACCTTC. Protein product: CASSFPGQGYTF.